The T cell receptor (beta chain) under discussion was sequenced for a study of shared clonotypes between healthy human individuals. Across the whole study: Donors had three CD4 naive, three CD4 memory, two CD8 naive and one CD8 memory plate apiece.

Measured with immunoSEQ multiplex PCR; TCRdb has only the in-frame clones, and not every one. The table lists over 2 million clones, about 95% of them singletons. The CDR3 sequence is 12 residues long. CDR1 GTSNPN and CDR2 SVGIG come from the germline V gene (reference sequence). J gave up 6 bases and V 1 base, and 3 bases lay outside the gene matches. Study-level points and caveats: Naive subsets usually exceeded memory subsets in estimated richness. Some clonotypes were shared by all four sorted-subset donors, while others were not shared. The non-shared ones had lower generation probabilities than the shared ones.

Naive CD8 isolation took CD45RO-negative cells positively selected for CCR7 and excluded terminally differentiated effector memory CD45RA+ cells. On this clone itself: Its antigen is unidentified.

The chain couples TRBV30 to TRBJ2-7; TRBD1 aligns across 7 bases. The sequencing sample was made of naive CD8+ T cells sorted from blood. This TCR was recovered from a man younger than 30 in good health. CDR3 protein: CAWSETGTEQYF. The DNA for the CDR3 is TGTGCCTGGAGTGAGACAGGGACCGAGCAGTACTTC.